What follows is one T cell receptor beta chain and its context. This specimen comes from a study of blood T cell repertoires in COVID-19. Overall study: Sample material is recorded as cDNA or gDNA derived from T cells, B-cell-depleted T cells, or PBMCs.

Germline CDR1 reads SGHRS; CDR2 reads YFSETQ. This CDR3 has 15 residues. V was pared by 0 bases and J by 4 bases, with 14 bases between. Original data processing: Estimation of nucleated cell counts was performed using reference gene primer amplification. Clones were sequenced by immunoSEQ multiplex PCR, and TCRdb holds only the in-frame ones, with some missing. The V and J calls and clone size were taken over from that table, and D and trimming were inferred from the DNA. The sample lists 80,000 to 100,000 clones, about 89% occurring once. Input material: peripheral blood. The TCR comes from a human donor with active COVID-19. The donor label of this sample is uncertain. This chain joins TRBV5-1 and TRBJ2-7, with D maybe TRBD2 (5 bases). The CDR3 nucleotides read TGCGCCAGCAGCTTGGAGGCTACCCGGGATTACGAGCAGTACTTC. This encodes CASSLEATRDYEQYF.